This T cell receptor beta chain stems from a study of CXCR3-negative and CXCR3-positive naive CD8 T cells. Study-level findings and limits: TRBV-TRBJ usage matched between naive CXCR3-negative and CXCR3-positive cells but not between memory cells. Both of the naive subsets showed about the same high diversity, but memory CD8+ cells had much less. Comparison of naive cells showed more hydrophobic TRB CDR3s in CXCR3-positive than in CXCR3-negative naive cells.

Naive cells were sorted as CD45RO-, CCR7+, CD27+ and CD95-. The CDR3 loop spans 15 amino acids. CDR1 and CDR2 from the germline V gene are SGHRS and YFSETQ. The authors made the TRB cDNA libraries by 5' RACE using UMI labels. TCRdb processed the 5' RACE reads again and assigns one entry to each CDR3 protein, with no DNA. The sample's table shows around 110,000 distinct CDR3 sequences. A remark on this clonotype: No antigen is known for it.

Sequencing was carried out using naive CXCR3+ CD8+ T cells from blood. Subset of the sample: CD45RO-CCR7+CD27+CD95- naive CD8+ T cells expressing CXCR3 (TNR3+). The chain couples TRBV5-1 to TRBJ2-7; with no DNA, the TCRdb D assignment of TRBD1 cannot be verified. This TCR was recovered from a human donor in good health. Some clones in this sample may be carry-over from other donors' samples. The chain's CDR3 is CASSLYGGGAYEQYF.